The rows below give T cell receptor beta chains drawn from one sample of a study of blood T cell repertoires in COVID-19. Data came from immunoSEQ multiplex PCR; TCRdb stores just in-frame clones and leaves some out. The sample carries some 38,000 clones, roughly 89% recorded once. The source material was peripheral blood. These receptors all stem from a man aged 60 to 75 with active or convalescent COVID-19. The CDR3 runs from the conserved cysteine through the conserved F or W. A D gene is named only where the DNA matches it firmly. Rows may omit the clone size; those that give it use once, few, many or a size class.

J gene,D gene,clone size,V gene,CDR3 DNA,CDR3 protein
TRBJ1-2,-,-,TRBV12-3/TRBV12-4,TGTGCCAGCAGTTTACAGACTTATGGCTACACCTTC,CASSLQTYGYTF
TRBJ2-3,TRBD2,-,TRBV11-3,TGTGCCAGCAGCTTAGATTCGCTAGCGGGATCAGATACGCAGTATTTT,CASSLDSLAGSDTQYF
TRBJ1-4,-,-,TRBV5-6,TGTGCCAGCAGCTTGAATGGGGGCCTTCAGACGGGTAATGAAAAACTGTTTTTT,CASSLNGGLQTGNEKLFF
TRBJ2-4,TRBD2,-,TRBV28,TGTGCCAGCAGTCCCGCACCAACCACGACTAGCGGGAGGGCCTGGGGCAAAAACATTCAGTACTTC,CASSPAPTTTSGRAWGKNIQYF
TRBJ2-2,TRBD2,few,TRBV6-1,TGTGCCAGCAGTGAAGCGCTGTGGGGGAGGGGCACCGGGGAGCTGTTTTTT,CASSEALWGRGTGELFF
TRBJ1-4,-,-,TRBV6-1,TGTGCCAGCCGTGAGGCCGGCAGGGCTAATGAAAAACTGTTTTTT,CASREAGRANEKLFF
TRBJ1-5,-,-,TRBV27,TGTGCCAGCAGTTTATCGGGGGGGTGGAATCAGCCCCAGCATTTT,CASSLSGGWNQPQHF
TRBJ1-6,-,-,TRBV5-4,TGTGCCAGCAGCTTGCAGGGCTCCCCTTCACCCCTCCACTTT,CASSLQGSPSPLHF
TRBJ1-1,TRBD1,-,TRBV11-1,TGTGCCAGCAGCTCAAGACAGGGGTGGCGTTTCTTT,CASSSRQGWRFF
TRBJ1-2,TRBD1,-,TRBV19,TGTGCCACCACAAGACAGGGACCGCCCGCTAACTATGGCTACACCTTC,CATTRQGPPANYGYTF
TRBJ1-1,-,-,TRBV14,TGTGCCAGCAGCCAAGCAGGGCGGTACACTGAAGCTTTCTTT,CASSQAGRYTEAFF
TRBJ2-2,TRBD1,-,TRBV9,TGTGCCAGCAGCACGGGGACAGGGCTCACCGGGGAGCTGTTTTTT,CASSTGTGLTGELFF
TRBJ1-2,TRBD1,-,TRBV2,TGTGCCAGCAGTGAAGCGCTTCGGGTAGGGGGCGACGTTTCCTACACCTTC,CASSEALRVGGDVSYTF
TRBJ2-1,-,once,TRBV28,TGTGCCAGCAGTTTTGAGGGGGGCGGGAGAATCGGAATTGAGCAGTTCTTC,CASSFEGGGRIGIEQFF
TRBJ2-2,-,-,TRBV2,TGTGCCAGCACCTCGGACACCGGGGAGCTGTTTTTT,CASTSDTGELFF
TRBJ2-5,-,-,TRBV7-9,TGTGCCAGCAGCCCCAGCGCAGAGACCCAGTACTTC,CASSPSAETQYF
TRBJ2-1,-,-,TRBV25-1,TGTGCCAGCGCCCACAGCAATGAGCAGTTCTTC,CASAHSNEQFF
TRBJ2-7,-,-,TRBV4-2,TGTGCCAGCAGCCACCAATACAGGACGAGCTCCTACGAGCAGTACTTC,CASSHQYRTSSYEQYF
TRBJ1-2,TRBD1,-,TRBV2,TGTGCCAGCAGTGAGACAGGGTGGGGCTACACCTTC,CASSETGWGYTF
TRBJ2-7,-,-,TRBV7-8,TGTGCCAGCAGCCTTGACAGGGAGCAGTACTTC,CASSLDREQYF
TRBJ2-7,-,-,TRBV7-8,TGTGCCAGCAGCGTCCGTGGAGGGACCCTTCACTACGAGCAGTACTTC,CASSVRGGTLHYEQYF
TRBJ2-1,-,once,TRBV2,TGTGCCAGCAGTGAAACTAGCTCTTATGAGCAGTTCTTC,CASSETSSYEQFF
TRBJ1-1,TRBD1,-,TRBV3-1/TRBV3-2,TGTGCCAGCAGCCAAGCGGACAGGGGAGAAGCTTTCTTT,CASSQADRGEAFF
TRBJ2-1,-,-,TRBV2,TGTGCCAGCAGCCGCGGACAGTCCTACAATGAGCAGTTCTTC,CASSRGQSYNEQFF
TRBJ2-7,TRBD1,-,TRBV6-5,TGTGCCTCGACAGGGACAGCCTCCTACGAGCAGTACTTC,CASTGTASYEQYF
TRBJ2-7,-,-,TRBV2,TGTGCCAGCTGGGTGGACAGACCCTACGAGCAGTACTTC,CASWVDRPYEQYF
TRBJ2-5,TRBD2,-,TRBV24-1,TGTGCCACCAGTGATCCCCTAGCGGACCAAGAGACCCAGTACTTC,CATSDPLADQETQYF
TRBJ2-1,-,-,TRBV12-5,TGTGCTAGTGGTTTGGCCCTGACTATCGCCCCTTGGCAGTTCTTC,CASGLALTIAPWQFF
TRBJ2-1,-,-,TRBV4-1,TGCGCCAGCAGCCTTCGAATAGGGGATGAGCAGTTCTTC,CASSLRIGDEQFF
TRBJ1-1,-,-,TRBV7-9,TGTGCCAGCAGCTTTAGTTCTGGCGGTGAAGCTTTCTTT,CASSFSSGGEAFF
TRBJ2-3,-,-,TRBV12-2,TGTGCAAGTCGCCGGGGACAGGTTGAAAGATCGGGGGAGGGGTTGTTTCCAGATACGCAGTATTTT,CASRRGQVERSGEGLFPDTQYF
TRBJ1-3,-,-,TRBV29-1,TGCAGCGTAAGGGGGACGAGCTCTGGAAACACCATATATTTT,CSVRGTSSGNTIYF
TRBJ1-4,-,once,TRBV5-5,TGTGCCAGCAGCGGGGGGTGGTTTTTTGGATCAACTAATGAAAAACTGTTTTTT,CASSGGWFFGSTNEKLFF
TRBJ1-5,-,-,TRBV3-1/TRBV3-2,TGTGCCAGCAGCCAAGATTTCAACAATCAGCCCCAGCATTTT,CASSQDFNNQPQHF
TRBJ2-5,TRBD1,-,TRBV28,TGTGCCAGCCGGGACAGGGCCCGTGGGTCTTTTTTTACCCAGTACTTC,CASRDRARGSFFTQYF
TRBJ2-1,-,-,TRBV9,TGTGCCAGCAGCCCACGCCTCGAGGGTTACAATGAGCAGTTCTTC,CASSPRLEGYNEQFF
TRBJ2-2,TRBD1,few,TRBV6-1,TGTGCCAGCAGTGCGCCCAACAGGGGCGCGACCGGGGAGCTGTTTTTT,CASSAPNRGATGELFF
TRBJ1-4,-,-,TRBV3-1/TRBV3-2,TGTGCCAGCAGCCTAGTTAATGAAAAACTGTTTTTT,CASSLVNEKLFF
TRBJ2-7,TRBD2,-,TRBV7-9,TGTGCCAGCACCACCTGGGGCGGGAGGAACTACGAGCAGTACTTC,CASTTWGGRNYEQYF
TRBJ2-4,-,once,TRBV2,TGTGCCAGCAGGGAGAATCCGGGGAGCATTCAGTACTTC,CASRENPGSIQYF
TRBJ2-2,-,-,TRBV9,TGTGCCAGCAGCCCCCGACAGACCGGGGAGCTGTTTTTT,CASSPRQTGELFF
TRBJ2-7,TRBD1,-,TRBV4-1,TGCGCCAGCAGCCCTAGGGTGGGACAGGGGAATCCCCCCTACGAGCAGTACTTC,CASSPRVGQGNPPYEQYF
TRBJ1-5,TRBD1,-,TRBV9,TGTGCCAGCAGCGTAGCGACAGGGATCAATCAGCCCCAGCATTTT,CASSVATGINQPQHF
TRBJ2-2,TRBD2,-,TRBV25-1,TGTGCCACAGGGAGGGCGGGAGAAGGGGCCGGGGAGCTGTTTTTT,CATGRAGEGAGELFF
TRBJ2-1,-,-,TRBV11-1,TGTGCCAGCAGTCCAACAGGGTCAGCAAACAATGAGCAGTTCTTC,CASSPTGSANNEQFF
TRBJ1-1,TRBD1,-,TRBV5-1,TGCGCCAGCAGTGGCTCCGGGACAGGGTTCACTGAAGCTTTCTTT,CASSGSGTGFTEAFF
TRBJ2-1,TRBD2,once,TRBV5-1,TGCGCCAGCAGCTTGGGGACTAGCGGCAATGAGCAGTTCTTC,CASSLGTSGNEQFF
TRBJ1-2,-,few,TRBV27,TGTGCCAGCAGTTTATTAGGTGGAGCTGGCTACACCTTC,CASSLLGGAGYTF
TRBJ2-2,-,-,TRBV11-2,TGTGCCAGCAGTTCTAGCTATTCCGGGGAGCTGTTTTTT,CASSSSYSGELFF
TRBJ2-5,-,-,TRBV6-5,TGTGCCAGCAGTAGTAGGGCGTCGGGGCAAGAGACCCAGTACTTC,CASSSRASGQETQYF